This TCR beta chain originates from a study of human T cells and chemical hapten exposure. CDR3 length: 16 amino acids. J was trimmed by 3 bases and V by 0 bases; bases with no gene match: 2. The germline V gene has CDR1 SGHTA and CDR2 FQGNSA. This clonotype was observed at least ten times. Its antigen remains unidentified. Time point meaning: healthy volunteer bleed at 2 weeks. Whole blood, unfractionated, served as the material for total RNA extraction. Individual cDNA molecules (in the library) carried attached unique molecular identifiers. Authors' methods: Individual samples carried between 23,224 and 690,600 TCRs, with about 88,000 as the median. TCRdb re-called the RACE reads through MiXCR, storing one row per CDR3 protein. These V and J calls originate from TCRdb's pipeline instead of the authors' own analysis. The sample has roughly 49,000 distinct CDR3 sequences, 4.3% seen once. Study-level points and caveats: DPC sensitization did not alter TCRs above 1 in 1000 frequency.

The source is a female donor in good health. Some clones in this sample may be carry-over from other donors' samples. The rearrangement links TRBV7-2 to TRBJ2-1; 10 bases line up with TRBD2. Material: whole blood. CDR3 protein: CASSLALAGDYNEQFF. The CDR3 bases are TGTGCCAGCAGCTTAGCGCTAGCGGGGGACTACAATGAGCAGTTCTTC. Together with reference TRBV7-2 and TRBJ2-1, the CDR3 gives the full variable domain: GAGVSQSPSNKVTEKGKDVELRCDPISGHTALYWYRQSLGQGLEFLIYFQGNSAPDKSGLPSDRFSAERTGGSVSTLTIQRTQQEDSAVYLCASSLALAGDYNEQFFGPGTRLTVL.